This T cell receptor beta chain was sequenced for a study of shared clonotypes between healthy human individuals. The donors, healthy adults who were HIV-negative, had experienced no recent acute infections or vaccinations. Germline V gene lookup returns CDR1 MRHNA and CDR2 SNTAGT. The CDR3 is made up of 15 amino acids. The study, taken as a whole, reports: There were few donors, and this limited the genetic and exposure-history diversity represented.

About this clone: The antigen remains unidentified.

Repertoires were generated with immunoSEQ multiplex PCR, while TCRdb's copy carries only in-frame clones and drops some. The table has about half a million clones, approximately 77% seen once; the top ten hold 12%. Sequencing was done on a sample of PBMCs. This clonotype originated in a woman between 35 and 50 years old in good health. Some clones in this sample may be carry-over from other donors' samples. The gene calls are TRBV6-4 and TRBJ2-5; TRBD2 aligns across 11 bases. The J call may not be correct, given that the DNA end is closer to TRBJ2-7. The CDR3 protein is CASSETSGSYNEQYF. CDR3 in DNA: TGTGCCAGCAGCGAAACTAGCGGGAGTTACAACGAGCAGTACTTC.